A selection of T cell receptor beta chains follows, all from one sample in a study of blood T cell repertoires in COVID-19. The assay was immunoSEQ multiplex PCR, and TCRdb's table has in-frame clones only and misses some. The profile shows some 87,000 clones, 85% to 95% of them singletons. The sample consisted of peripheral blood. The receptors shown here come from a woman aged 60-75 years with active COVID-19. Both conserved end residues are trimmed from each CDR3.

j_call v_call cdr3_aa
TRBJ2-7 TRBV6-1 ASSEEDLGQGDNEQY
TRBJ1-1 TRBV11-1 ASREIRGLGTEAF
TRBJ2-3 TRBV5-4 ASSLGGFTDTQY
TRBJ1-4 TRBV10-2 ASSESIAGRATNEKLF
TRBJ2-5 TRBV7-2 ASSLSRDTPGKTQY
TRBJ1-1 TRBV28 ASTLGGQGAAAEAF
TRBJ2-5 TRBV6-5 ASSSSHGRETQY
TRBJ2-5 TRBV15 ATSRDQPGEETQY
TRBJ2-1 TRBV10-3 AISGIGTLRGEQF
TRBJ2-1 TRBV11-1 ASSLVSEGYNEQF
TRBJ2-1 TRBV11-3 ASSIRDSSYNEQF
TRBJ1-1 TRBV7-2 ASSPYRGTFF
TRBJ1-6 TRBV18 ASSRQGSYNSPLH
TRBJ2-5 TRBV7-2 ASSPDRVQETQY
TRBJ2-5 TRBV18 ASSPSAKETQY
TRBJ1-1 TRBV2 ASSQGGDTEAF
TRBJ1-2 TRBV4-3 ASSQDLAGGADNYGYT
TRBJ1-2 TRBV5-6 ASSLAGTGDYGYT
TRBJ2-1 TRBV7-3 ASSQTRDPGDEQF
TRBJ1-1 TRBV7-9 ASAGLKNTEAF
TRBJ1-1 TRBV4-3 ASSQDLGQGVEAF
TRBJ2-1 TRBV10-3 AISNQGLAGVGEQF
TRBJ2-7 TRBV7-9 ASSPNRDRRKGEQY
TRBJ2-1 TRBV5-6 ASNSFSEIWGI
TRBJ1-5 TRBV19 ASSLTGQNRNSNQPQH
TRBJ2-5 TRBV5-6 ASSLAGLGGSGQETQY
TRBJ2-3 TRBV24-1 ATRQGAQHPDTQY
TRBJ1-3 TRBV19 ASSMTVTGNTIY
TRBJ1-1 TRBV2 ASNLLGQGNTEAF
TRBJ2-3 TRBV7-2 ASSSSQGASDTQY
TRBJ1-5 TRBV2 ASRRTENQPQH
TRBJ2-7 TRBV6-6 ASSRDNYEQY
TRBJ2-7 TRBV7-9 ASSFETGPSYEQY
TRBJ2-2 TRBV18 ASSPGTSGRVTGELF
TRBJ1-3 TRBV5-5 ASSLQRGPGNTIY